What follows are 7 T cell receptor beta chains derived from one specimen sequenced in a study of cytomegalovirus exposure and HLA in healthy donors. The study ran its PCR with 60 Vbeta and 13 Jbeta primers. The protocol was immunoSEQ multiplex PCR, while the TCRdb copy is restricted to in-frame clones and leaves out a portion. The repertoire holds some 99,000 clones, about 80% seen once, with about 8% in the top ten. The sequenced sample was PBMCs. These TCRs come from a woman aged 45-65 years in good health and CMV-seropositive.

The rearrangement joins TRBV29-1 to TRBJ2-7; 12 bases line up with TRBD1. From germline, CDR1 is SQVTM and CDR2 ANQGSEA. The length of the CDR3 is 15 residues. V was pared by 6 bases and J by 3 bases, with 9 bases of the junction left unmatched. The DNA of the CDR3 is TGCAGCGTGGCCGGGACAGGGGGCAGTGGCTACGAGCAGTACTTC. Protein product: CSVAGTGGSGYEQYF.

This rearrangement joins TRBV7-8 to TRBJ1-3; D possibly corresponds to TRBD1 (6 bases). This CDR3 region has 15 residues. Trimming took off 6 bases at V and 0 bases at J, with 12 bases between the two ends. Germline assignment: CDR1 SGHVS and CDR2 FQNEAQ. CDR3 amino acids: CASRPTGNSGNTIYF. Here the CDR3 DNA reads TGTGCCAGCAGACCCACAGGGAACTCTGGAAACACCATATATTTT.

The V call is TRBV7-2, the J call TRBJ2-5; D gene unclear. The J call may not be correct, given that the DNA end is closer to TRBJ2-7. CDR1 and CDR2 from the germline V gene are SGHTA and FQGNSA. This CDR3 has 12 residues. In DNA, the CDR3 is TGTGCCAGCAGCTCGAGCTCCTACGAGCAGTACTTC. It specifies CASSSSSYEQYF.

This chain connects TRBV2 to TRBJ2-5, with 9 bases aligning to TRBD2. Losses at the gene ends were 5 bases for V and 0 bases for J; bases not matched to a gene: 4. This CDR3 is 15 amino acids long. Per the germline V gene, CDR1 is SNHLY and CDR2 is FYNNEI. In DNA, the CDR3 is TGTGCCAGCAGTACCCAGCGGGGGGACCAAGAGACCCAGTACTTC. It encodes CASSTQRGDQETQYF.

The rearrangement joins TRBV7-9 to TRBJ2-5; 7 positions match TRBD1. The DNA end is a closer match to TRBJ2-7, so the J assignment may be wrong. The germline CDR1 and CDR2 sequences are SEHNR and FQNEAQ (reference sequence). CDR3 size: 14 residues. CDR3 region: CASSLHQGVYEQYF. CDR3 coding DNA: TGTGCCAGCAGCTTACATCAGGGGGTCTACGAGCAGTACTTC.

This chain uses TRBV15 with TRBJ1-3; D perhaps matches TRBD1 (5 bases). CDR3 size: 15 residues. V was pared by 0 bases and J by 9 bases, with 15 bases between. Germline CDR1 and CDR2: LNHNV and YYDKDF (reference sequence). As DNA, the CDR3 is TGTGCCACCAGCAGAGATCGGTGGCAGGGAGGCACCATATATTTT. Protein product: CATSRDRWQGGTIYF.

The chain is built from TRBV7-2 and TRBJ2-7; TRBD2 aligns across 7 bases. Germline V gene lookup returns CDR1 SGHTA and CDR2 FQGNSA. Unmatched junction bases numbered 3, after V lost 0 bases and J lost 4 bases. There are 14 residues in the CDR3. CDR3 DNA: TGTGCCAGCAGCTTAGCGGGGGGGGGTTACGAGCAGTACTTC. This gives the protein CASSLAGGGYEQYF.